This TCR beta chain is from a study of cytomegalovirus exposure and HLA in healthy donors. Regarding the study as a whole: With later analysis, a missense DCLRE1C variant became linked to TCR beta V- and J-gene trimming. About 90% or about 30% of the time was how often most TCR beta V segments were productive, according to an earlier analysis.

A remark on this clone: As yet, its antigen is unknown.

Primers: 60 Vbeta forward and 13 Jbeta reverse. TCRdb's table, derived via immunoSEQ multiplex PCR, lists solely in-frame clones and lacks some. The repertoire holds around 99,000 clones, with less than 80% as singletons. The sample comprised PBMCs. The clonotype comes from a man aged 25 to 45 in good health and CMV-seronegative.

In DNA form, the CDR3 reads TGTGCCAGCAGCCCACCACAGGGGGCTTCTGGAAACACCATATATTTT. This gives the protein CASSPPQGASGNTIYF. The chain joins TRBV7-9 to TRBJ1-3, with TRBD1 matching 9 bases. The germline gives CDR1 SEHNR, CDR2 FQNEAQ (reference sequence). The V segment lost 5 bases and the J segment 1 base; nucleotides outside the gene matches: 6. The CDR3 extends over 16 amino acids.